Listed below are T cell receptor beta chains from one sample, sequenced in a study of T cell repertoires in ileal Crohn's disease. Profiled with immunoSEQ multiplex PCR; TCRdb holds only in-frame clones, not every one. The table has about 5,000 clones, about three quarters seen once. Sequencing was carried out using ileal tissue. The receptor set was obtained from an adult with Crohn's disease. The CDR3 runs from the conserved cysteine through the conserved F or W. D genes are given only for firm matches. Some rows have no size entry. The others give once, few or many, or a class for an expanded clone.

CDR3aa: CASSLSTAYNEQFF
CDR3nt: TGTGCCAGCAGTTTATCGACAGCCTACAATGAGCAGTTCTTC
j_gene: TRBJ2-1
abundance: NA
d_gene: NA
len: 14
v_gene: TRBV27

CDR3aa: CASSLQGFPHIKDTQYF
CDR3nt: TGTGCCAGCAGTCTCCAGGGTTTTCCACACATAAAAGATACGCAGTATTTT
j_gene: TRBJ2-3
abundance: few
d_gene: NA
len: 17
v_gene: TRBV27

CDR3aa: CASSLEAGGDEKLFF
CDR3nt: TGTGCCAGCAGCTTAGAGGCAGGGGGTGATGAAAAACTGTTTTTT
j_gene: TRBJ1-4
abundance: NA
d_gene: TRBD1
len: 15
v_gene: TRBV11-2

CDR3aa: CATTINGTGYGELFF
CDR3nt: TGTGCCACCACCATCAACGGGACAGGGTACGGGGAGCTGTTTTTT
j_gene: TRBJ2-2
abundance: NA
d_gene: TRBD1
len: 15
v_gene: TRBV6-9

CDR3aa: CASSLTKNPGTEAFF
CDR3nt: TGTGCCAGCAGCTTAACCAAAAACCCCGGGACTGAAGCTTTCTTT
j_gene: TRBJ1-1
abundance: NA
d_gene: NA
len: 15
v_gene: TRBV7-3

CDR3aa: CASSIDSRGTQYF
CDR3nt: TGTGCCAGCAGCATCGATAGCCGGGGGACGCAGTATTTT
j_gene: TRBJ2-3
abundance: medium-sized
d_gene: NA
len: 13
v_gene: TRBV9

CDR3aa: CASRVALAHHSDNEQFF
CDR3nt: TGTGCCAGCAGGGTGGCTTTAGCACACCATTCCGACAATGAGCAGTTCTTC
j_gene: TRBJ2-1
abundance: NA
d_gene: NA
len: 17
v_gene: TRBV21-1

CDR3aa: CASSLTSGGAPPNEQFF
CDR3nt: TGTGCCAGCAGCTTGACTAGCGGGGGGGCCCCCCCCAATGAGCAGTTCTTC
j_gene: TRBJ2-1
abundance: NA
d_gene: TRBD2
len: 17
v_gene: TRBV7-3

CDR3aa: CASSRTGREETQYF
CDR3nt: TGCGCCAGCAGCCGGACAGGGAGAGAAGAGACCCAGTACTTC
j_gene: TRBJ2-5
abundance: NA
d_gene: TRBD1
len: 14
v_gene: TRBV5-1

CDR3aa: CAIKERGGQAIDTQYF
CDR3nt: TGTGCCATCAAGGAGCGGGGGGGCCAAGCGATAGATACGCAGTATTTT
j_gene: TRBJ2-3
abundance: NA
d_gene: TRBD2
len: 16
v_gene: TRBV10-3

CDR3aa: CASRYGQGAGAGELFF
CDR3nt: TGTGCCAGCAGGTACGGACAGGGGGCCGGCGCCGGGGAGCTGTTTTTT
j_gene: TRBJ2-2
abundance: NA
d_gene: TRBD1
len: 16
v_gene: TRBV9

CDR3aa: CASISRLSSYNSPLHF
CDR3nt: TGTGCCAGCATTTCCAGGCTGAGCTCCTATAATTCACCCCTCCACTTT
j_gene: TRBJ1-6
abundance: once
d_gene: NA
len: 16
v_gene: TRBV5-8

CDR3aa: CASSSLGRGYEQYF
CDR3nt: TGTGCCAGCAGCTCTCTTGGAAGGGGCTACGAGCAGTACTTC
j_gene: TRBJ2-7
abundance: NA
d_gene: NA
len: 14
v_gene: TRBV7-8

CDR3aa: CASSPTLGANQPQHF
CDR3nt: TGTGCCAGCAGCCCCACCCTGGGGGCCAATCAGCCCCAGCATTTT
j_gene: TRBJ1-5
abundance: NA
d_gene: NA
len: 15
v_gene: TRBV6-5

CDR3aa: CASSFEGVFNEKLFF
CDR3nt: TGTGCCAGCAGCTTCGAAGGAGTGTTTAATGAAAAACTGTTTTTT
j_gene: TRBJ1-4
abundance: NA
d_gene: NA
len: 15
v_gene: TRBV7-9

CDR3aa: CASSSRDTSPYEQYF
CDR3nt: TGTGCCAGCAGCTCACGGGACACAAGTCCCTACGAGCAGTACTTC
j_gene: TRBJ2-7
abundance: once
d_gene: NA
len: 15
v_gene: TRBV11-2

CDR3aa: CASSFRVRTGDSYEQYF
CDR3nt: TGTGCCAGCAGTTTCAGAGTTAGGACAGGAGACTCCTACGAGCAGTACTTC
j_gene: TRBJ2-7
abundance: NA
d_gene: TRBD1
len: 17
v_gene: TRBV27

CDR3aa: CASSLGTSEINEQFF
CDR3nt: TGTGCCAGCAGCTTAGGGACTAGCGAGATCAATGAGCAGTTCTTC
j_gene: TRBJ2-1
abundance: NA
d_gene: TRBD2
len: 15
v_gene: TRBV7-9

CDR3aa: CASSSLRFSPLHF
CDR3nt: TGTGCCAGCTCGAGCCTGAGATTTTCACCCCTCCACTTT
j_gene: TRBJ1-6
abundance: NA
d_gene: NA
len: 13
v_gene: TRBV28

CDR3aa: CASSLSVRGRHYGYTF
CDR3nt: TGTGCCAGCAGTTTATCGGTCAGGGGGCGACATTATGGCTACACCTTC
j_gene: TRBJ1-2
abundance: NA
d_gene: TRBD1
len: 16
v_gene: TRBV27

CDR3aa: CATDTGNQPQHF
CDR3nt: TGTGCCACAGATACAGGGAATCAGCCCCAGCATTTT
j_gene: TRBJ1-5
abundance: NA
d_gene: NA
len: 12
v_gene: TRBV15

CDR3aa: CASSPGTGGSYGYTF
CDR3nt: TGTGCCAGTAGTCCTGGGACAGGGGGCAGCTATGGCTACACCTTC
j_gene: TRBJ1-2
abundance: NA
d_gene: TRBD1
len: 15
v_gene: TRBV19

CDR3aa: CASSPRMSGQGVRGYTF
CDR3nt: TGTGCCAGCTCACCACGGATGTCCGGACAGGGGGTGCGGGGCTACACCTTC
j_gene: TRBJ1-2
abundance: NA
d_gene: TRBD1
len: 17
v_gene: TRBV18

CDR3aa: CASSPWQDLNTEAFF
CDR3nt: TGTGCCAGCTCACCGTGGCAGGATCTGAACACTGAAGCTTTCTTT
j_gene: TRBJ1-1
abundance: NA
d_gene: NA
len: 15
v_gene: TRBV18

CDR3aa: CASSLAGGYNSPLHF
CDR3nt: TGTGCCAGCAGCTTGGCAGGGGGTTATAATTCACCCCTCCACTTT
j_gene: TRBJ1-6
abundance: NA
d_gene: TRBD1
len: 15
v_gene: TRBV7-9

CDR3aa: CASSQFYRANTGELFF
CDR3nt: TGCGCCAGCAGCCAATTCTACCGAGCGAACACCGGGGAGCTGTTTTTT
j_gene: TRBJ2-2
abundance: NA
d_gene: NA
len: 16
v_gene: TRBV4-3

CDR3aa: CASSLKRGGPYEQYF
CDR3nt: TGTGCCAGCAGTTTAAAGAGGGGGGGCCCCTACGAGCAGTACTTC
j_gene: TRBJ2-7
abundance: NA
d_gene: NA
len: 15
v_gene: TRBV28

CDR3aa: CASSLGGRNGYTF
CDR3nt: TGTGCCAGCAGCTTAGGGGGCCGGAATGGCTACACCTTC
j_gene: TRBJ1-2
abundance: NA
d_gene: NA
len: 13
v_gene: TRBV7-9

CDR3aa: CSAYRVGETQYF
CDR3nt: TGCAGCGCCTACAGGGTTGGGGAGACCCAGTACTTC
j_gene: TRBJ2-5
abundance: NA
d_gene: NA
len: 12
v_gene: TRBV29-1

CDR3aa: CASSDSRFYQPQHF
CDR3nt: TGTGCCAGCAGTGACTCTAGGTTTTATCAGCCCCAGCATTTT
j_gene: TRBJ1-5
abundance: NA
d_gene: NA
len: 14
v_gene: TRBV2

CDR3aa: CASSLTGGRGNTIYF
CDR3nt: TGTGCCAGCAGCTTGACAGGGGGCAGAGGAAACACCATATATTTT
j_gene: TRBJ1-3
abundance: NA
d_gene: TRBD1
len: 15
v_gene: TRBV11-2

CDR3aa: CAISQGRDSSYEQYF
CDR3nt: TGTGCCATCAGTCAGGGGCGGGACAGTTCCTACGAGCAGTACTTC
j_gene: TRBJ2-7
abundance: once
d_gene: NA
len: 15
v_gene: TRBV10-3

CDR3aa: CASSLSGGSNTGELFF
CDR3nt: TGTGCCAGCTCGTTGAGCGGGGGTTCGAACACCGGGGAGCTGTTTTTT
j_gene: TRBJ2-2
abundance: NA
d_gene: TRBD2
len: 16
v_gene: TRBV18

CDR3aa: CASSFSLSNIQYF
CDR3nt: TGTGCCAGCAGCTTCTCCCTATCTAACATTCAGTACTTC
j_gene: TRBJ2-4
abundance: NA
d_gene: NA
len: 13
v_gene: TRBV5-6

CDR3aa: CASSWDRGETQYF
CDR3nt: TGTGCCAGCAGCTGGGACAGGGGAGAGACCCAGTACTTC
j_gene: TRBJ2-5
abundance: NA
d_gene: TRBD1
len: 13
v_gene: TRBV11-2

CDR3aa: CASSSERQGASPLHF
CDR3nt: TGTGCCAGCAGCTCCGAACGACAGGGGGCTTCACCCCTCCACTTT
j_gene: TRBJ1-6
abundance: NA
d_gene: TRBD1
len: 15
v_gene: TRBV7-2

CDR3aa: CAWMPKPGQGHPGYTF
CDR3nt: TGTGCCTGGATGCCAAAACCGGGACAGGGGCATCCAGGCTACACCTTC
j_gene: TRBJ1-2
abundance: NA
d_gene: TRBD1
len: 16
v_gene: TRBV30

CDR3aa: CASSGQGPGEQYF
CDR3nt: TGTGCCAGCAGTGGACAGGGTCCCGGGGAGCAGTACTTC
j_gene: TRBJ2-7
abundance: NA
d_gene: TRBD1
len: 13
v_gene: TRBV2

CDR3aa: CASSPLAATSYNEQFF
CDR3nt: TGTGCCAGCAGTCCTCTAGCGGCAACCTCCTACAATGAGCAGTTCTTC
j_gene: TRBJ2-1
abundance: NA
d_gene: TRBD2
len: 16
v_gene: TRBV9

CDR3aa: CASSTGLNSPLHF
CDR3nt: TGTGCCAGCAGTACAGGGTTGAATTCACCCCTCCACTTT
j_gene: TRBJ1-6
abundance: NA
d_gene: NA
len: 13
v_gene: TRBV6-1